This TCR beta chain was captured in a study of cytomegalovirus exposure and HLA in healthy donors (dated by TCRdb to 2016 to 2017). Some background on the complete study: According to an earlier analysis of a few hundred of the donors, about 179 million T cells yielded 90 million to 140 million unique TCR beta sequences and approximately 280 Gb of sequence data. An early release covering roughly 640 HLA-typed donors comprised approximately 300 gigabases of sequencing data and approximately 85 million unique TCR sequences. Of the 300 to 400 genotyped donors, 65% to 90% fell in the genetic ancestry cluster associated with self-reported Caucasian donors. The study aimed to test whether cataloging public T cell receptors could reveal signatures of past pathogen exposure. The study used immunosequencing to profile the T cell repertoires of approximately 630 subjects and linked those repertoires to cytomegalovirus serostatus. Along with the roughly 710-subject first cohort, a separate validation cohort of more than 90 different subjects was used. To predict cytomegalovirus infection status, the study combined high-throughput TCR immunosequencing, statistical association of individual TCRs with disease status, and machine learning. A later analysis re-examined previously published TCR beta repertoires from hundreds of donors and added high-resolution HLA genotyping to investigate patterns of TCR occurrence. The later analysis used no new phenotypic data to find candidate immune exposures, relying instead on TCR beta sequences and their occurrence across donors. In an earlier analysis of roughly 580 of the donors, high-throughput TCR beta sequencing was used to judge whether each TCR beta V gene segment behaved as functional or pseudogenic. Alongside the repertoire data, information on donor age, sex, ethnicity and CMV serostatus was compiled. Genome-wide SNP genotypes for about three fifths of the roughly 670 donors were used in a later genetic analysis, which treated that subset as a discovery cohort. All discovery cohort repertoires had been generated using a single sequencing platform. HLA typing covered class I and class II loci at four-digit resolution. Typing coverage varied by locus: 629-630 donors for A, B, C, DRB1 and DQB1; more than 500 for DQA1; over 600 for DPA1; approximately 450 for DPB1. Several DR-DQ haplotypes were treated as single units for association and clustering because of strong linkage in the cohort. On average, around 200,000 unique TCR beta nucleotide sequences were sequenced per donor among 398 genotyped donors of the cohort, with approximately 18% of those sequences being non-productive. The study at large found these results: According to a later analysis, most CMV-associated TCR beta chains appeared to be HLA-restricted, and the HLA associations seemed to be driven largely by CMV exposure. Correlated functional status among segregating V segments might reflect linkage disequilibrium, but an unknown experimental factor could not be ruled out. Because the 87-base-pair reads could not distinguish some IMGT-functional V segments, including TRBV6-2 and TRBV6-3, those segments were excluded. In the study, approximately 160 TCR beta chains were listed as associated with cytomegalovirus. Because HLA typing was unavailable for some donors at each locus, only the typed subset was used in association tests. In both the original and validation cohorts, the classifier was reported to diagnose cytomegalovirus status with high specificity and sensitivity. Three of the identified cytomegalovirus-associated TCR beta chains were confirmed in vitro to be specific for cytomegalovirus antigens. For the cohort, immune exposure information was limited to CMV serostatus. The earlier analysis of a few hundred of the donors excluded approximately 17 rarely observed V segments, including chromosome 9 orphons, because counts were too low. In an earlier analysis of some 500 of the donors, most TCR beta V segments were observed in productive rearrangements about 90% or about 30% of the time, broadly matching IMGT annotations. A later analysis associated 16,951 TCR beta sequences with specific HLA alleles at a false discovery rate of 0.05. In a later analysis, the rate of TCR association differed among HLA loci, with DRB1 alleles having the most associated TCRs and HLA-C alleles having the fewest. Across donors, most TCR sequences were observed very rarely, whereas some public TCRs were present in many individuals. In a later genetic analysis, fewer N-insertions in productive TCRs were reported among donors in an Asian-associated ancestry cluster than the approximately 710-donor mean. It was suggested by the authors that the approach could potentially be generalized to other disease states and immunological phenotypes. The sequencing pipeline was judged likely to have produced a cluster of highly shared sequence variants as a technical artifact. In this cohort, only TCR beta chains were sequenced, and detectable features were limited by the absence of alpha or paired-chain data. Several of the top co-occurrence clusters appeared to be linked to parvovirus B19, influenza, CMV and Epstein-Barr virus, according to a later analysis. A further reported finding was that TCR beta sequences accurately predicted the HLA-A and HLA-B alleles for most subjects in the first cohort. In a later analysis, HLA-associated TCR beta chains were found to be more clonally expanded and to have lower generation probabilities than equally common non-associated chains. When HLA alleles, especially DR and DQ, strongly co-occurred, TCR associations were difficult to assign to individual alleles. Presence/absence analyses assumed roughly uniform sequencing depth across donors, an assumption that may not hold. A later genetic analysis associated a missense DCLRE1C variant with V-gene and J-gene trimming of TCR beta chains, and an independent cohort replicated the association.

A remark on this clone: Its antigen is currently not known. Base-call qualities are not available, and no considerably larger clone is one nucleotide away.

Library construction relied on the immunoSEQ multiplex PCR assay. For the multiplex PCR, a mixture combining 60 forward primers for TCR Vbeta segments and 13 reverse primers for TCR Jbeta segments was used. The CDR3 region of rearranged TCR beta genes was amplified from genomic DNA with a multiplex PCR assay. The amplified TCR beta libraries were sequenced on the Illumina HiSeq System as 87-base-pair reads. The authors' analysis ran thus. In a later analysis, 77 million or so unique TCR beta chains were counted across the approximately 620 repertoires, and some 10 million of these chains were shared by at least two donors. A nearest-neighbor algorithm error-corrected the raw reads and collapsed the reads into unique sequences, merging closely related sequences to remove PCR and sequencing errors. CDR3 sequences were aligned to IMGT reference sequences to assign V, D and J gene segments. For a sequence to be retained, a match of at least six nucleotides was required to both a V gene segment and a J gene segment. Rearrangements were classified as productive when the CDR3 lacked stop codons and remained in frame with V and J, and all other rearrangements were classified as non-productive. Following IMGT convention, CDR3 was defined as the stretch from the second conserved V-encoded cysteine to the conserved J-encoded phenylalanine. Sequences without an unambiguous match to a single V gene segment were excluded from the earlier analysis of a few hundred of the donors. In an earlier analysis of about 590 of the donors, a V segment was called functional when productive rearrangements were above 56.7%, and segregating when the standard deviation between donors exceeded 5%. A statistical classification framework was developed to diagnose cytomegalovirus status using the catalog of TCR beta chain sequences. In a later analysis, V and J genes were assigned by comparing TCR nucleotide sequences against IMGT/GENE-DB human TR gene sequences. The TCRdist pipeline was used in a later analysis to assign CDR3 sequences and most-parsimonious VDJ recombination scenarios. In a later analysis, every TCR beta chain was defined by the combination of its CDR3 amino acid sequence and its V-gene family, and reads without a unique V-gene family were dropped. In a later analysis, 450 to 600 highly shared, low-generation-probability nucleotide sequences were removed to address suspected cross-contamination and a sequencing artifact. In a later analysis, a clonal expansion index was calculated for each public chain from normalized within-repertoire ranks of inferred template counts. A later analysis computed generation probabilities with a VDJ recombination model fitted to out-of-frame rearrangements, and checked the results against IGoR. Hypergeometric tests were used in a later analysis to score TCR-TCR, TCR-HLA and TCR-CMV co-occurrence, with a repertoire-size bias correction applied to the TCR pairs. In a later analysis, false discovery rates were estimated by permuting HLA or CMV assignments 20 times. A later analysis grouped co-occurring TCRs with DBSCAN, adding TCRdist sequence similarity when clustering within HLA-allele-positive subsets. Repertoires with fewer than 30,000 or more than 120,000 public chains, plus five repertoires with anomalous nucleotide sharing, were excluded from co-occurrence clustering. The table was pulled from immuneACCESS by TCRdb, which kept in-frame rearrangements only. Such tables lose some clones; where checked, under half of the loss comes from unresolved V genes, and the rest has no known cause. That table supplies the V and J calls and clone size; D and trimming were determined from the DNA. For this sample the table gives approximately 90,000 clones, of which approximately 63% were detected only once. The biggest ten clones account for 5% to 6.5% of the sample.

V and J are truncated by 7 bases and 4 bases respectively, leaving an intervening sequence of 11 bases. The CDR3, from cysteine to phenylalanine, totals 12 residues. The DNA shown is the 36-base CDR3, in frame from base 1. From a lookup of the germline V gene, CDR1 and CDR2 are SGHDT and YYEEEE. The cohort was made up of roughly 670 healthy bone marrow donors. Cohort members were all nominally healthy when sampled, although unrecorded immune exposures were likely present. The donor tested CMV seronegative, placing the donor among the 352 seronegative members of the cohort. A peripheral blood sample was provided by each donor, and peripheral blood mononuclear cells were used for TCR beta sequencing. Genomic DNA extraction from the blood cell samples was performed with the Qiagen DNeasy Blood Extraction Kit.

This receptor was identified in a woman younger than 45 in good health and CMV-seronegative. The sequenced sample consisted of PBMCs. This receptor chain uses TRBV5-6 and TRBJ1-2; perhaps TRBD1 is the D gene, with 5 bases matching. The base sequence is TGTGCCAGCCGAGACAGCTTCTATGGCTACACCTTC. It codes for CASRDSFYGYTF.